The 18 T cell receptor beta chains presented below share a single source sample, sequenced in a study of CD8 T cells in Susac syndrome. With random hexamers, about 0.45 to 1 ug RNA was reverse transcribed. One entry per CDR3 protein, called by TCRdb with MiXCR from the immunoSEQ multiplex PCR reads. The data contain 200,000 to 300,000 distinct CDR3 sequences, roughly 95% of them singletons. Specimen: CD4+ T cells from PBMCs. The source is a human donor with Susac syndrome.

The rearrangement links TRBV12-3 or TRBV12-4 to TRBJ2-4; 9 positions match TRBD2. The CDR3 is made up of 15 amino acids. The V gene end was trimmed by 5 bases and the J gene end by 8 bases; junction bases not matched to a gene: 10. CDR3 sequence: CASSDLSGSGDIQYF. The CDR3 nucleotides read TGTGCCAGCAGTGACCTTAGCGGGAGTGGGGACATTCAGTACTTC.

This clonotype was observed a single time. CDR3 sequence (DNA): TGCAGTGCTAGTACCCATACGCAGTATTTT. It translates to CSASTHTQYF. The chain links TRBV20-1 to TRBJ2-3; no clear D. Germline V lookup: CDR1 DFQATT, CDR2 SNEGSKA (reference sequence). CDR3 length equals 10 residues. The V and J ends lost 3 bases and 7 bases respectively, with 5 bases between them.

The rearrangement joins TRBV3-1 to TRBJ2-3; D may be TRBD1 or TRBD2 (5 bases each). The V gene lost 5 bases and the J gene lost 6 bases, with 15 bases spanning the gap. CDR1 LGHDT and CDR2 YNNKEL come from the germline V gene (reference sequence). The CDR3 consists of 14 residues. CDR3 amino acids: CASSANGAQDTQYF. CDR3 in DNA: TGTGCCAGCAGCGCGAACGGGGCGCAGGATACGCAGTATTTT.

Written as DNA, the CDR3 is TGTGCCTTATCCGGGACAGGGATCACCGTCAACACCGGGGAGCTGTTTTTT. As protein: CALSGTGITVNTGELFF. This chain joins TRBV30 and TRBJ2-2, with 9 bases identical to TRBD1. The CDR3 runs 17 residues. Germline trimming cut 7 bases from V and 2 bases from J; bases unmatched to any gene: 14. Germline assignment: CDR1 GTSNPN and CDR2 SVGIG (reference sequence).

The rearrangement links TRBV4-1 to TRBJ2-3, with D possibly matching TRBD2 (5 bases). Trimming stripped 1 base from V and 4 bases from J, with 15 bases between. Looked up from germline, CDR1 is MGHRA and CDR2 is YSYEKL. This CDR3 contains 16 residues. The CDR3 protein is CASSQVPSEGADTQYF. As DNA, the CDR3 is TGCGCCAGCAGCCAAGTTCCCTCAGAGGGCGCAGATACGCAGTATTTT.

The CDR3 DNA is TGTGCCACCAGCAGGCGACAGTTCACCGGGGAGCTGTTTTTT. This gives the protein CATSRRQFTGELFF. The chain uses TRBV15 and TRBJ2-2; D might be TRBD1 (5 bases). Germline V CDR1 and CDR2: LNHNV, YYDKDF (reference sequence). V lost 3 bases and J 4 bases, leaving 9 bases between the germline ends. This CDR3 has 14 residues.

This clonotype was counted a single time. The chain joins TRBV18 to TRBJ2-4; D is unresolved. In germline, CDR1 is KGHSH, CDR2 LQKENI. The V end lost 4 bases, the J end lost 5 bases, and 6 bases lay between the germline ends. The CDR3 covers 12 residues. CDR3 sequence: CASSLAQNIQYF. The CDR3 DNA reads TGTGCCAGCTCACTGGCCCAAAACATTCAGTACTTC.

The chain is built from TRBV9 and TRBJ2-4, with D perhaps TRBD1 (6 bases). The CDR3 is made up of 13 amino acids. CDR1 is SGDLS, CDR2 YYNGEE, per germline. Trimming cost V 3 bases and J 6 bases, with 10 bases left between them. The CDR3 is CASSAPGVNIQYF. The CDR3, as DNA: TGTGCCAGCAGCGCCCCAGGGGTAAACATTCAGTACTTC. Full variable domain (outside the CDR3, taken from reference TRBV9 and TRBJ2-4): DSGVTQTPKHLITATGQRVTLRCSPRSGDLSVYWYQQSLDQGLQFLIQYYNGEERAKGNILERFSAQQFPDLHSELNLSSLELGDSALYFCASSAPGVNIQYFGAGTRLSVL.

This chain links TRBV5-1 with TRBJ2-1, with D possibly matching TRBD1 (5 bases). CDR1 is SGHRS and CDR2 is YFSETQ in the germline V gene. This CDR3 has 13 amino acids. The V end was cut by 3 bases, the J end by 7 bases, with 11 bases between. DNA of the CDR3: TGCGCCAGCAGCTGGGCCTCAGGGAATGAGCAGTTCTTC. Amino acids: CASSWASGNEQFF.

This sequence joins TRBV25-1 and TRBJ2-1; no reliable D call. Trimming left V 4 bases short and J 8 bases short, with 12 bases between. The germline V gene encodes CDR1 MGHDK and CDR2 SYGVNS. The length of the CDR3 is 13 residues. The CDR3 nucleotides are TGTGCCAGCAGTGGGGTGGGTGTGTATGAGCAGTTCTTC. Protein sequence: CASSGVGVYEQFF.

This chain connects TRBV25-1 to TRBJ2-7; D is perhaps TRBD2 (6 bases). V lost 1 base to trimming and J lost 3 bases, with 7 bases between them. Germline V gene sequence: CDR1 MGHDK, CDR2 SYGVNS. The CDR3 loop spans 13 amino acids. The CDR3 spells CASSEWGDYEQYF. In DNA form, the CDR3 reads TGTGCCAGCAGTGAATGGGGGGACTACGAGCAGTACTTC.

J is TRBJ2-1 and V is TRBV3-1; the D is unclear. CDR3 length: 13 residues. Per the germline V gene, CDR1 is LGHDT and CDR2 is YNNKEL (reference sequence). Trimming cost V 1 base and J 8 bases, with 9 bases left between them. The CDR3 DNA follows: TGTGCCAGCAGCCAAGTAGAAGCGTATGAGCAGTTCTTC. This translates into CASSQVEAYEQFF.

V and J are TRBV11-1 and TRBJ2-1; D unresolved. This CDR3 has 16 amino acids. Deletions cut 2 bases from V and 4 bases from J, with 15 bases between. Per germline, CDR1 SGHAT and CDR2 FQDESV (reference sequence). CDR3 region: CASSLNSQQSYNEQFF. CDR3 bases: TGTGCCAGCAGCTTAAACTCCCAACAGTCGTACAATGAGCAGTTCTTC.

The rearrangement uses TRBV30 and TRBJ2-7; maybe TRBD1 (5 bases). The ends were cut back, 4 bases at V and 5 bases at J, with 15 bases in the middle. The CDR3 consists of 13 residues. Germline assignment: CDR1 GTSNPN and CDR2 SVGIG (reference sequence). The CDR3 nucleotides read TGTGCCTGGAAGGGTGGCGCAGGGAACGAGCAGTACTTC. Translated, it gives CAWKGGAGNEQYF.

The rearrangement links TRBV7-9 to TRBJ2-2, with 7 bases fitting TRBD2. Looked up from germline, CDR1 is SEHNR and CDR2 is FQNEAQ (reference sequence). The CDR3 covers 15 residues. The ends lost 5 bases at V and 3 bases at J; junction bases unmatched: 6. The DNA of the CDR3 is TGTGCCAGCAGCACCGGACTAGTCTACACCGGGGAGCTGTTTTTT. Its translation: CASSTGLVYTGELFF.

The chain is built from TRBV23-1 and TRBJ2-2; D gene ambiguous. TRBV23-1 is noted as an ORF with a role that remains uncertain. The ends were cut back, 3 bases at V and 2 bases at J, with 13 bases in the middle. CDR3 length: 16 residues. The CDR3 loop is CASSQERQKNTGELFF. In DNA, the CDR3 is TGCGCCAGCAGTCAGGAACGGCAGAAAAACACCGGGGAGCTGTTTTTT.

This clonotype came up once. This chain joins TRBV28 and TRBJ1-1; 7 positions match TRBD1. In germline, CDR1 is MDHEN, CDR2 SYDVKM. The CDR3 extends over 15 amino acids. V lost 4 bases to trimming and J lost 5 bases; unmatched junction nucleotides: 10. The CDR3, as DNA: TGTGCCAGCAGTTCATCTGCAGGGGGAGGAACTGAAGCTTTCTTT. Translating gives CASSSSAGGGTEAFF.

The rearrangement joins TRBV7-9 to TRBJ1-1; no definite D call. V gave up 4 bases and J gave up 7 bases, with 10 bases separating them. Per the germline V gene, CDR1 is SEHNR and CDR2 is FQNEAQ (reference sequence). The CDR3 extends over 12 amino acids. CDR3 sequence reads: CASSSQDGEAFF. The CDR3 DNA sequence: TGTGCCAGCAGCTCCCAGGACGGTGAAGCTTTCTTT.